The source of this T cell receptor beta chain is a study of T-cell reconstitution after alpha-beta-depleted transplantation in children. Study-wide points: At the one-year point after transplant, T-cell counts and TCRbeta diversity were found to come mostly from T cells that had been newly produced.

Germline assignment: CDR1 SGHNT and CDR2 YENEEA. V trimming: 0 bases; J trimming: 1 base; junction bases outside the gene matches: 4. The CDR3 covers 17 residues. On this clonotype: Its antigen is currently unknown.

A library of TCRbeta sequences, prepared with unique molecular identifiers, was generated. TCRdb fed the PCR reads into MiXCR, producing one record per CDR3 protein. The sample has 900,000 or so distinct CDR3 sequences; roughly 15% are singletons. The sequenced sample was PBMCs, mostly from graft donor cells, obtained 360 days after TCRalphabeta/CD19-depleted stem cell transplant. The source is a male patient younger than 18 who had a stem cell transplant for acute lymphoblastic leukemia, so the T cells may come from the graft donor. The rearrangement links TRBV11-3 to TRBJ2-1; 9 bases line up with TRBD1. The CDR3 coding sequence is TGTGCCAGCAGCTTAGAGGGCGGGACAGGGTCCTACAATGAGCAGTTCTTC. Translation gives CASSLEGGTGSYNEQFF.